The 21 T cell receptor beta chains below all came from one sample that was sequenced in a study of response to subunit inactivated influenza vaccine. MiXCR was run by TCRdb on the RT-PCR reads, yielding one entry per CDR3 protein. The sample includes 450,000 to 700,000 distinct CDR3 sequences, 14% seen only once; the top ten take 11%. Specimen: PBMCs from blood, collected 11 to 12 days after vaccination. The source of these receptors is a man aged 45-65 years who received an inactivated influenza vaccine.

This clonotype came up many times. The V call is TRBV7-9, the J call TRBJ1-2; D gene uncertain. V gave up 2 bases and J gave up 3 bases, with 7 bases separating them. Per the germline V gene, CDR1 is SEHNR and CDR2 is FQNEAQ (reference sequence). This CDR3 spans 13 amino acids. The CDR3 coding sequence is TGTGCCAGCAGCTTAAGGAGTGACTATGGCTACACCTTC. This sequence encodes CASSLRSDYGYTF.

This clonotype appeared many times. The chain combines TRBV28 with TRBJ2-7; 9 positions match TRBD1. Germline V gives CDR1 MDHEN, CDR2 SYDVKM. J lost 9 bases, V lost 6 bases, and 18 bases had no gene match. This CDR3 is 16 amino acids long. The CDR3 DNA sequence: TGTGCCAGCAGCCCAGAAAGTTGGACAGGGGCTGGTGGGCAGTACTTC. It is translated as CASSPESWTGAGGQYF.

This clonotype was seen a few times. V usage is TRBV5-1 and J usage is TRBJ2-1, with D maybe TRBD2 (6 bases). The CDR3 has 15 residues. Per the germline V gene, CDR1 is SGHRS and CDR2 is YFSETQ. V dropped 4 bases and J dropped 9 bases, with 20 bases sitting between them. CDR3 region: CASSPGTFAVGEQFF. The CDR3 region has the DNA TGCGCCAGCAGCCCCGGGACTTTCGCGGTCGGTGAGCAGTTCTTC.

The gene calls are TRBV6-5 and TRBJ2-3, with 13 positions matching TRBD2. CDR3 size: 18 residues. J gave up 4 bases and V 0 bases, and 7 bases lay outside the gene matches. Germline V gene lookup returns CDR1 MNHEY and CDR2 SVGAGI. CDR3 in DNA: TGTGCCAGCAGTTACTCGGGACTAGCGGGGACTCGGGCAGATACGCAGTATTTT. Protein product: CASSYSGLAGTRADTQYF.

The chain uses TRBV28 and TRBJ2-2, with D tentatively TRBD2 (5 bases). The V gene lost 7 bases and the J gene lost 7 bases, with 13 bases spanning the gap. Germline V gene lookup returns CDR1 MDHEN and CDR2 SYDVKM. This CDR3 has 13 amino acids. The DNA for the CDR3 is TGTGCCAGCATCGGCGGGCGTCACGGGGAGCTGTTTTTT. Translating it yields CASIGGRHGELFF.

This chain links TRBV30 with TRBJ2-1; the D gene is possibly TRBD1 (5 bases). The length of the CDR3 is 15 residues. CDR1 is GTSNPN, CDR2 SVGIG, per germline (reference sequence). Trimming took off 0 bases at V and 4 bases at J, with 13 bases between the two ends. The CDR3 sequence: CAWSVGAARYNEQFF. As DNA, the CDR3 is TGTGCCTGGAGTGTAGGGGCGGCGAGATACAATGAGCAGTTCTTC.

This clonotype was detected many times. The chain uses TRBV10-3 and TRBJ1-4; TRBD1 might be the D (5 bases). CDR1 ENHRY and CDR2 SYGVKD come from the germline V gene. There are 14 residues in the CDR3. V was shortened by 4 bases and J by 4 bases, with 10 bases between the two germline ends. The CDR3 DNA reads TGTGCCATCAGTGGGGGGAGCCTTAATGAAAAACTGTTTTTT. It is translated as CAISGGSLNEKLFF.

As for this clonotype: A much more abundant neighbour one base away suggests this may be a read error. The missing conserved phenylalanine or tryptophan at the end of this CDR3 makes a read error likely. The V gene is TRBV20-1, the J gene TRBJ2-1; 7 positions match TRBD1. This CDR3 spans 14 amino acids. J gave up 2 bases and V 6 bases, and 7 bases lay outside the gene matches. Germline CDR1 DFQATT, CDR2 SNEGSKA (reference sequence). CDR3 nucleotides: TGCAGTGCCAAGACAGGGAATGCCTACAATGAGCAGTTCATC. It yields the protein CSAKTGNAYNEQFI.

In this sample, this clonotype turned up a few times. This sequence joins TRBV20-1 and TRBJ2-7; D is unresolved. CDR3 length: 13 amino acids. Trimming removed 2 bases at V and 4 bases at J, with 12 bases between. CDR1 and CDR2 (germline): DFQATT, SNEGSKA (reference sequence). CDR3 sequence (DNA): TGCAGTGCTAGACGGTCAGTTTTTTACGAGCAGTACTTC. It codes for CSARRSVFYEQYF.

This sequence joins TRBV29-1 and TRBJ2-1; a possible D gene is TRBD1 (6 bases). Germline assignment: CDR1 SQVTM and CDR2 ANQGSEA. Trimming cost V 3 bases and J 7 bases, with 13 bases left between them. CDR3 size: 13 residues. In DNA form, the CDR3 reads TGCAGCGTTGACGTGGCAAGGGGGAATGAGCAGTTCTTC. Its translation is CSVDVARGNEQFF.

This clonotype has more than one count but fewer than ten. The chain combines TRBV6-4 with TRBJ2-1; the match to TRBD2 covers 9 bases. This CDR3 has 15 amino acids. Germline V gene data show CDR1 as MRHNA and CDR2 as SNTAGT. V shed 3 bases and J 8 bases; nucleotides not matched to a gene: 8. DNA of the CDR3: TGTGCCAGCAGTGAAACCGCTAGCGGGGCCGATGAGCAGTTCTTC. Amino acids: CASSETASGADEQFF.

There are many counts of this clonotype. V gene TRBV28 combines with J gene TRBJ1-4, with D uncertain. Germline assignment: CDR1 MDHEN and CDR2 SYDVKM. V lost 3 bases and J 8 bases, leaving 4 bases between the germline ends. This CDR3 spans 11 amino acids. The CDR3: CASSFGEKLFF. The CDR3 nucleotides are TGTGCCAGCAGTTTCGGGGAAAAACTGTTTTTT.

This clonotype was detected many times. The chain couples TRBV11-2 to TRBJ2-5; D uncertain. Germline loops: CDR1 SGHAT, CDR2 FQNNGV. Deletions cut 4 bases from V and 2 bases from J, with 8 bases between. The CDR3 consists of 13 residues. The CDR3 loop reads CASSWVLQETQYF. Written as DNA, the CDR3 is TGTGCCAGCAGCTGGGTGCTGCAAGAGACCCAGTACTTC.

The sample holds a few counts of this clonotype. The chain has TRBV18 and TRBJ1-4; D is possibly TRBD1 (6 bases). The CDR3 consists of 16 residues. Between the trimmed V and J ends, which lost 1 base and 4 bases, there was a span of 13 bases. Germline assignment: CDR1 KGHSH and CDR2 LQKENI. The CDR3, as DNA: TGTGCCAGCTCACCACGCTCAGGGGCGGGTAATGAAAAACTGTTTTTT. This sequence encodes CASSPRSGAGNEKLFF.

The chain carries TRBV11-2 and TRBJ2-1; D uncertain. CDR1 and CDR2 from the germline V gene are SGHAT and FQNNGV. CDR3 size: 13 residues. V shed 3 bases and J shed 6 bases, with 9 bases lying between them. The CDR3: CASSLSSLNEQFF. CDR3 in DNA: TGTGCCAGCAGCTTGAGTTCACTCAATGAGCAGTTCTTC.

Ten or more counts support this clonotype. The chain combines TRBV14 with TRBJ2-1; 7 bases fit TRBD2. V shed 7 bases and J 4 bases; nucleotides not matched to a gene: 10. CDR1 is SGHDN, CDR2 FVKESK, per germline. This CDR3 has 15 amino acids. The CDR3 sequence is CASTGRRGGYNEQFF. The CDR3 nucleotides are TGTGCCAGCACCGGGAGGCGGGGAGGTTACAATGAGCAGTTCTTC.

This sequence joins TRBV18 and TRBJ2-5; D is undetermined. The CDR3 has 16 residues. Trimming shortened V by 0 bases and J by 4 bases, and 15 bases separated the two germline ends. In germline, CDR1 is KGHSH, CDR2 LQKENI. As DNA, the CDR3 is TGTGCCAGCTCACCACCTTATGGACCAGGTGCAGAGACCCAGTACTTC. It specifies CASSPPYGPGAETQYF.

In its sample, this clonotype was seen a few times. The chain carries TRBV12-3 or TRBV12-4 and TRBJ2-7; the D is unclear. The CDR3 is 14 residues long. V lost 4 bases to trimming and J lost 0 bases, with 10 bases between them. The CDR3 protein is CASSSADSSYEQYF. The CDR3 bases are TGTGCCAGCAGTTCTGCGGATAGCTCCTACGAGCAGTACTTC.

This clonotype was seen repeatedly, ten times or more. The chain carries TRBV7-2 and TRBJ1-3; no clear D. The CDR3 consists of 14 residues. CDR1 SGHTA and CDR2 FQGNSA come from the germline V gene. V shed 2 bases and J shed 4 bases, with 9 bases lying between them. The CDR3 spells CASSLKVEGNTIYF. CDR3 DNA sequence: TGTGCCAGCAGCTTAAAGGTGGAAGGAAACACCATATATTTT. The entire variable domain, with the rest obtained from reference TRBV7-2 and TRBJ1-3, is as follows: GAGVSQSPSNKVTEKGKDVELRCDPISGHTALYWYRQSLGQGLEFLIYFQGNSAPDKSGLPSDRFSAERTGGSVSTLTIQRTQQEDSAVYLCASSLKVEGNTIYFGEGSWLTVV.

In this sample, this clonotype turned up many times. The CDR3 DNA is TGCAGCGTTGTCCCTAGCGTCAATGAGCAGTTCTTC. This encodes CSVVPSVNEQFF. The chain couples TRBV29-1 to TRBJ2-1; D is possibly TRBD2 (6 bases). Deletions cut 4 bases from V and 6 bases from J, with 10 bases between. Looked up from germline, CDR1 is SQVTM and CDR2 is ANQGSEA. The CDR3 covers 12 residues.

Of note for this clonotype: Here the CDR3 omits its conserved ending phenylalanine or tryptophan, so a read error is the likely source. V gene TRBV5-1 combines with J gene TRBJ1-1; 7 nucleotides agree with TRBD1. CDR1 and CDR2 (germline): SGHRS, YFSETQ. This CDR3 has 14 amino acids. Trimming removed 4 bases from V and 2 bases from J; junction bases left unmatched: 5. CDR3 sequence reads: CASSVDRVNTEAFI. In nucleotides, the CDR3 is TGCGCCAGCAGCGTAGACAGGGTTAACACTGAAGCTTTCATT.